These T cell receptor beta chains were read from a single sample in a study of shared clonotypes between healthy human individuals. Profiled with immunoSEQ multiplex PCR; TCRdb holds only in-frame clones, not every one. The top ten clones hold approximately 2% of a sample with 600,000 to 750,000 clones, around 77% of them seen once. The sequencing input was memory CD4+ T cells sorted from blood. The receptors shown here come from a woman younger than 45 in good health. Both conserved end residues are part of each CDR3. The size field is filled for only some rows; it gives once, few, many or a size class.

J: TRBJ2-6
size: NA
V: TRBV18
CDR3: CASSQGAGANVLTF

J: TRBJ1-5
size: NA
V: TRBV19
CDR3: CASSIERPRPQHF

J: TRBJ1-2
size: NA
V: TRBV7-2
CDR3: CASSLGVNQGRGYTF

J: TRBJ2-5
size: NA
V: TRBV19
CDR3: CASSGRAQETQYF

J: TRBJ1-4
size: few
V: TRBV6-6
CDR3: CASSPYRSNNEKLFF

J: TRBJ1-1
size: NA
V: TRBV28
CDR3: CASSYGQYTEAFF

J: TRBJ2-7
size: NA
V: TRBV6-1
CDR3: CASSFGSPYEQYF

J: TRBJ2-3
size: NA
V: TRBV7-9
CDR3: CASSLGQTTSTDTQYF

J: TRBJ2-3
size: NA
V: TRBV29-1
CDR3: CSVRDRGTDTQYF

J: TRBJ2-1
size: NA
V: TRBV4-1
CDR3: CASSPAGDLSYNEQFF

J: TRBJ1-6
size: NA
V: TRBV7-6
CDR3: CASSLRVDSPLHF

J: TRBJ1-5
size: few
V: TRBV4-1
CDR3: CASSQHRDSPANQPQHF

J: TRBJ2-3
size: once
V: TRBV19
CDR3: CASSLGTAGADTQYF

J: TRBJ2-3
size: NA
V: TRBV4-1
CDR3: CASSQERWSGNSDTQYF

J: TRBJ1-5
size: NA
V: TRBV6-6
CDR3: CASSPRREYSNQPQHF

J: TRBJ1-2
size: NA
V: TRBV28
CDR3: CASTTQDGTAYGYTF

J: TRBJ2-7
size: NA
V: TRBV5-4
CDR3: CASSPGLAGTREQYF

J: TRBJ1-1
size: NA
V: TRBV28
CDR3: CASSFPENTEAFF

J: TRBJ2-7
size: NA
V: TRBV10-3
CDR3: CAISAGNSYEQYF

J: TRBJ2-3
size: NA
V: TRBV9
CDR3: CASSVGFSGRVTDTQYF

J: TRBJ1-2
size: NA
V: TRBV10-2
CDR3: CASSAGENYGYTF

J: TRBJ1-4
size: few
V: TRBV23-1
CDR3: CASSQSRVQMDEKLFF

J: TRBJ1-4
size: NA
V: TRBV28
CDR3: CASSLSQGADEKLFF

J: TRBJ2-7
size: few
V: TRBV6-6
CDR3: CASRAASGTAYEQYF

J: TRBJ2-2
size: NA
V: TRBV28
CDR3: CASSMRTGELFF

J: TRBJ1-1
size: NA
V: TRBV28
CDR3: CASSKGQGTEAFF

J: TRBJ1-5
size: NA
V: TRBV28
CDR3: CASSLIDRVSNQPQHF

J: TRBJ2-5
size: NA
V: TRBV13
CDR3: CASSSSSAMGYQETQYF

J: TRBJ1-5
size: NA
V: TRBV6-5
CDR3: CASSKTVNQPQHF

J: TRBJ2-3
size: NA
V: TRBV27
CDR3: CASRPYRTDTQYF

J: TRBJ2-3
size: NA
V: TRBV6-5
CDR3: CASSLGGSSTDTQYF

J: TRBJ1-2
size: NA
V: TRBV5-4
CDR3: CASSLVGFVGYTF

J: TRBJ1-5
size: NA
V: TRBV7-9
CDR3: CASSKTPMGQPQHF

J: TRBJ1-1
size: NA
V: TRBV19
CDR3: CASKSVGAMAEAFF

J: TRBJ2-2
size: NA
V: TRBV13
CDR3: CASSYTPRSGRALGNTGELFF

J: TRBJ2-5
size: NA
V: TRBV6-1
CDR3: CASKGNRETQYF

J: TRBJ2-5
size: NA
V: TRBV4-1
CDR3: CASSKNPGTVQETQYF

J: TRBJ2-3
size: NA
V: TRBV6-6
CDR3: CASSYTYSPDTQYF

J: TRBJ1-2
size: NA
V: TRBV19
CDR3: CASSILRQGAGDYTF

J: TRBJ2-7
size: NA
V: TRBV11-2
CDR3: CASSLPQAYEQYF

J: TRBJ2-2
size: NA
V: TRBV13
CDR3: CASSLEAGELFF

J: TRBJ2-5
size: NA
V: TRBV9
CDR3: CASSFLGSFQETQYF